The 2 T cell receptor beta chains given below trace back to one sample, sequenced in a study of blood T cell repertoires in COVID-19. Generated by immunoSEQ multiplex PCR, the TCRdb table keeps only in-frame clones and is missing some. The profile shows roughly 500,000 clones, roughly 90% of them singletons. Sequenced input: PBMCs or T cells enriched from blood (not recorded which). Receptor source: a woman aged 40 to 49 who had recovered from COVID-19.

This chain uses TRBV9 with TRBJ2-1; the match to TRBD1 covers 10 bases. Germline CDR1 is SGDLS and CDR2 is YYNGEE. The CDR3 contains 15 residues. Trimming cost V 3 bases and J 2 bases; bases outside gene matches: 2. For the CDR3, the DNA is TGTGCCAGCAGCGCAGGGACAGGGGCCTACAATGAGCAGTTCTTC. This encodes CASSAGTGAYNEQFF.

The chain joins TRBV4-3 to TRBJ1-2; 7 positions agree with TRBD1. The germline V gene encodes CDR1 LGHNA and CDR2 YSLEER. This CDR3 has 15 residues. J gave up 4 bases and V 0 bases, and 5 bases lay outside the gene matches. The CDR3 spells CASSQDSGTVYGYTF. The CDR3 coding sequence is TGCGCCAGCAGCCAAGATTCAGGGACAGTCTATGGCTACACCTTC.